What follows are 22 T cell receptor beta chains derived from one specimen sequenced in a study of blood T cells in healthy people across ages. The use of a sample-barcoded 5' primer and a J-beta primer mix characterized a second PCR of 7 to 11 cycles. TCRdb called the 5' RACE reads again in MiXCR, with one record for every CDR3 protein. The sample comprises about 1.6 million distinct CDR3 sequences, about 32% of which are singletons, and approximately 11% rests with the top ten. The material sequenced was blood. All receptors derive from a woman in her 30s in good health.

The gene calls are TRBV5-1 and TRBJ2-7; 9 bases fit TRBD1. The CDR3 sequence is 15 residues long. The germline gives CDR1 SGHRS, CDR2 YFSETQ. V shed 0 bases and J 4 bases; nucleotides not matched to a gene: 5. CDR3 region: CASSLATGGSYEQYF. Here the CDR3 DNA reads TGCGCCAGCAGCTTGGCAACAGGGGGCTCTTACGAGCAGTACTTC. The full variable domain, rest sourced from reference TRBV5-1 and TRBJ2-7, is KAGVTQTPRYLIKTRGQQVTLSCSPISGHRSVSWYQQTPGQGLQFLFEYFSETQRNKGNFPGRFSGRQFSNSRSEMNVSTLELGDSALYLCASSLATGGSYEQYFGPGTRLTVT.

The chain carries TRBV28 and TRBJ1-6; TRBD1 is a possible D gene (5 bases). Germline CDR1 and CDR2: MDHEN and SYDVKM. Trimming removed 8 bases from V and 6 bases from J, with 14 bases in between. This CDR3 is 14 amino acids long. The CDR3 region has the DNA TGTGCCAGCGGGGCAGGAAGGGGTAATTCACCCCTCCACTTT. Amino acid sequence: CASGAGRGNSPLHF.

This clonotype showed up just a few times. The chain employs TRBV5-8 and TRBJ2-1, with TRBD2 matching 7 bases. The J segment lost 8 bases and the V segment lost 3 bases, leaving 17 bases of the junction unmatched. The germline V gene encodes CDR1 SGHTS and CDR2 YDEGEE. The CDR3 extends over 17 amino acids. The CDR3 DNA is TGTGCCAGCAGCTCCTCCGTTGCGGGAGACTACTGGGATGAGCAGTTCTTC. Translating it yields CASSSSVAGDYWDEQFF.

This sequence joins TRBV7-2 and TRBJ1-4; D not certain. V lost 3 bases and J lost 0, with 8 bases in between. The CDR3 loop spans 15 amino acids. The germline CDR1 and CDR2 sequences are SGHTA and FQGNSA. The DNA for the CDR3 is TGTGCCAGCAGCTTTAACGGAGCAACTAATGAAAAACTGTTTTTT. Translation: CASSFNGATNEKLFF.

This rearrangement joins TRBV19 to TRBJ2-7, with 7 positions matching TRBD1. Germline V CDR1 and CDR2: LNHDA, SQIVND (reference sequence). Trimming cost V 1 base and J 3 bases; bases outside gene matches: 6. The CDR3 runs to 15 residues. The CDR3 here is CASSIGLTGNYEQYF. For the CDR3, the DNA is TGTGCCAGTAGTATAGGGTTGACAGGGAACTACGAGCAGTACTTC. Variable domain in full (rest from reference TRBV19 and TRBJ2-7): DGGITQSPKYLFRKEGQNVTLSCEQNLNHDAMYWYRQDPGQGLRLIYYSQIVNDFQKGDIAEGYSVSREKKESFPLTVTSAQKNPTAFYLCASSIGLTGNYEQYFGPGTRLTVT.

The chain is built from TRBV20-1 and TRBJ2-7; D not certain. Germline V CDR1 and CDR2: DFQATT, SNEGSKA (reference sequence). This CDR3 is built from 14 residues. The ends were cut back, 5 bases at V and 3 bases at J, with 17 bases in the middle. CDR3 in DNA: TGCAGTGCTTCCTGGAGAGGTGCTGGCTACGAGCAGTACTTC. This gives the protein CSASWRGAGYEQYF.

This clonotype was seen more than once but under ten times. The rearrangement joins TRBV10-3 to TRBJ2-7, with 8 bases lining up with TRBD1. V shed 0 bases, J shed 3 bases, and the junction held 7 bases outside the gene matches. Germline V gene sequence: CDR1 ENHRY, CDR2 SYGVKD. The CDR3 consists of 16 residues. In DNA, the CDR3 is TGTGCCATCAGTGAGTCGAGGCAGGGGGCCTTCTACGAGCAGTACTTC. The encoded protein is CAISESRQGAFYEQYF.

This clonotype was recorded at least ten times. The chain combines TRBV10-3 with TRBJ2-1; D might be TRBD1 or TRBD2, each matching 5 bases. V was shortened by 6 bases and J by 7 bases, with 13 bases between the two germline ends. Germline CDR1 ENHRY, CDR2 SYGVKD. The CDR3 has 13 residues. CDR3 nucleotides: TGTGCCATCAGGGGACCTCTTGAAAATGAGCAGTTCTTC. Amino acid sequence: CAIRGPLENEQFF.

V and J are TRBV7-6 and TRBJ1-2; the match to TRBD1 covers 7 bases. Losses at the gene ends were 0 bases for V and 5 bases for J; bases not matched to a gene: 6. The CDR3 sequence is 15 residues long. Per the germline V gene, CDR1 is SGHVS and CDR2 is FNYEAQ. The CDR3 coding sequence is TGTGCCAGCAGCTTAGCGTCAGGGGGATGGTATGGCTACACCTTC. It translates to CASSLASGGWYGYTF.

This chain connects TRBV24-1 to TRBJ1-2; TRBD1 aligns across 8 bases. V shed 5 bases and J 6 bases; nucleotides not matched to a gene: 13. The CDR3 has 16 amino acids. Germline assignment: CDR1 KGHDR and CDR2 SFDVKD. CDR3 amino acids: CATSGLGQGGSDGYTF. CDR3 DNA sequence: TGTGCCACCAGTGGACTCGGACAGGGAGGGAGTGATGGCTACACCTTC.

The rearrangement links TRBV18 to TRBJ2-7, with no clear D. V dropped 1 base and J dropped 0 bases, with 16 bases sitting between them. Germline V gene sequence: CDR1 KGHSH, CDR2 LQKENI. The CDR3 consists of 17 residues. As DNA, the CDR3 is TGTGCCAGCTCACCACGGGGAAGAGCCCCCTACTCCTACGAGCAGTACTTC. Protein product: CASSPRGRAPYSYEQYF.

The rearrangement joins TRBV5-6 to TRBJ2-1; 10 positions agree with TRBD1. J gave up 5 bases and V 7 bases, and 15 bases lay outside the gene matches. This CDR3 region has 17 residues. Germline loops: CDR1 SGHDT, CDR2 YYEEEE. This CDR3 reads CASLRNRQGASDNEQFF. DNA for the CDR3: TGTGCCAGCTTAAGAAACCGACAGGGGGCTTCAGACAATGAGCAGTTCTTC.

This clonotype has ten or more counts. The chain uses TRBV5-5 and TRBJ2-1, with a possible D match to TRBD1 (6 bases). The CDR3 sequence is 14 residues long. CDR1 is SGHKS, CDR2 YYEKEE, per germline (reference sequence). V was pared by 4 bases and J by 6 bases, with 14 bases between. The CDR3 spells CASSRSGQINEQFF. The CDR3 DNA follows: TGTGCCAGCAGCCGCTCGGGACAAATCAATGAGCAGTTCTTC.

V gene TRBV3-1 combines with J gene TRBJ2-7; 8 nucleotides align to TRBD2. Germline CDR1 reads LGHDT; CDR2 reads YNNKEL (reference sequence). The length of the CDR3 is 14 residues. Trimming cost V 3 bases and J 6 bases; bases outside gene matches: 7. The CDR3 DNA reads as TGTGCCAGCAGCCACGGTTCGGGGGGGGGCGAGCAGTACTTC. This codes for CASSHGSGGGEQYF.

This clonotype was observed a handful of times. The J gene is TRBJ2-5, the V gene TRBV9, with 8 bases fitting TRBD2. Germline assignment: CDR1 SGDLS and CDR2 YYNGEE. The junction had 5 bases not matched to a gene; V was cut back by 0 bases and J by 4 bases. This CDR3 region has 15 residues. The chain's CDR3 is CASSVAGGKVETQYF. The CDR3 bases are TGTGCCAGCAGCGTAGCGGGGGGGAAGGTAGAGACCCAGTACTTC.

V gene TRBV6-1 combines with J gene TRBJ2-7; 10 bases align to TRBD1. Germline values: CDR1 MNHNS, CDR2 SASEGT. J was trimmed by 2 bases and V by 4 bases; bases with no gene match: 5. CDR3 length: 15 residues. The CDR3 loop reads CASSGGGTGAYEQYF. The CDR3 coding sequence is TGTGCCAGCAGTGGGGGGGGGACAGGGGCCTACGAGCAGTACTTC.

This clonotype was seen more than once but under ten times. V and J are TRBV27 and TRBJ2-7; D is undetermined. CDR1 is MNHEY, CDR2 SMNVEV, per germline (reference sequence). The CDR3 has 13 residues. Trimming left V 2 bases short and J 3 bases short, with 8 bases between. The CDR3 nucleotides read TGTGCCAGCAGTTTAAATCCCGACTACGAGCAGTACTTC. It codes for CASSLNPDYEQYF.

DNA of the CDR3: TGTGCCAGCAGCCCCGGGACTGGCCATCAGCCCCAGCATTTT. Translated: CASSPGTGHQPQHF. The chain employs TRBV7-9 and TRBJ1-5; possibly TRBD1 for D (5 bases). CDR1 is SEHNR and CDR2 is FQNEAQ in the germline V gene (reference sequence). The CDR3 loop spans 14 amino acids. The V end was cut by 5 bases, the J end by 5 bases, with 13 bases between.

The chain couples TRBV20-1 to TRBJ2-3; D gene unclear. The CDR3 runs 13 residues. Per germline, CDR1 DFQATT and CDR2 SNEGSKA (reference sequence). The V gene lost 6 bases and the J gene lost 1 base, with 11 bases spanning the gap. The CDR3 sequence: CSAPKQRTDTQYF. CDR3 nucleotides: TGCAGTGCCCCAAAGCAGCGCACAGATACGCAGTATTTT.

This clonotype was counted a few times. The chain is built from TRBV18 and TRBJ2-5, with no clear D. This CDR3 spans 16 amino acids. Germline CDR1 is KGHSH and CDR2 is LQKENI. V was pared by 5 bases and J by 4 bases, with 20 bases between. DNA for the CDR3: TGTGCCAGCTCAAGAACTGTGAGACAACTCCCAGAGACCCAGTACTTC. It is translated as CASSRTVRQLPETQYF.

The V and J genes are TRBV4-1 and TRBJ2-7; maybe TRBD1 (6 bases). Germline V gene sequence: CDR1 MGHRA, CDR2 YSYEKL. V dropped 2 bases and J dropped 0 bases, with 14 bases sitting between them. The CDR3 covers 16 residues. CDR3 coding DNA: TGCGCCAGCAGCCAATACCCAGGACAGAGCTCCTACGAGCAGTACTTC. Amino acids: CASSQYPGQSSYEQYF.

This clonotype was seen only once. The rearrangement joins TRBV5-4 to TRBJ1-2; D might be TRBD1 (6 bases). Germline CDR1 and CDR2: SGHNT and YYREEE (reference sequence). The CDR3 length is 13 residues. The ends were cut back, 7 bases at V and 4 bases at J, with 14 bases in the middle. CDR3 sequence (DNA): TGTGCCAGCGGGGAACAGGGTGCCTATGGCTACACCTTC. Its protein is CASGEQGAYGYTF.